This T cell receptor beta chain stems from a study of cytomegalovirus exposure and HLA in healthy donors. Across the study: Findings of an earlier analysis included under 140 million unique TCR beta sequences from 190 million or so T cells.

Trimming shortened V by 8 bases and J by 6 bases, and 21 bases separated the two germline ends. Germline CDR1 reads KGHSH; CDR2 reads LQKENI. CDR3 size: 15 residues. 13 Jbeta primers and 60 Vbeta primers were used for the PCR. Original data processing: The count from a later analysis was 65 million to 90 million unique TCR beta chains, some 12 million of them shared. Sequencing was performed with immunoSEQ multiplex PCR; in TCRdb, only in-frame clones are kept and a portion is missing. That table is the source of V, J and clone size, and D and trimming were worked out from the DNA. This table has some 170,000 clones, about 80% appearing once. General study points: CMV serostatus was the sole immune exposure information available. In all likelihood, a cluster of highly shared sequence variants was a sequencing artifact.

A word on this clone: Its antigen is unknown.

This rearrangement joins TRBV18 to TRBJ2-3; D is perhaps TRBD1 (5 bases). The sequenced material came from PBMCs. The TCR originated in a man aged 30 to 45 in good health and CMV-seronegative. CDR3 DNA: TGTGCCAGCACGATTGGGGCGGAGTTAACGGATACGCAGTATTTT. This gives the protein CASTIGAELTDTQYF.